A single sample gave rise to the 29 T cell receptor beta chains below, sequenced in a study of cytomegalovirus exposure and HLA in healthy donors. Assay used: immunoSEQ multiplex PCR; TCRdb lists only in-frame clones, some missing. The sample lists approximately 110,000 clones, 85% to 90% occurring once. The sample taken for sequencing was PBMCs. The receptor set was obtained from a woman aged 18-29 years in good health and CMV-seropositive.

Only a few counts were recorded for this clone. The CDR3 is CAVGGAGTGELFF. For the CDR3, the DNA is TGCGCAGTTGGGGGCGCAGGCACCGGGGAGCTGTTTTTT. The chain couples TRBV5-1 to TRBJ2-2, with D perhaps TRBD1 (6 bases). The CDR3 runs 13 residues. Germline V gene data show CDR1 as SGHRS and CDR2 as YFSETQ.

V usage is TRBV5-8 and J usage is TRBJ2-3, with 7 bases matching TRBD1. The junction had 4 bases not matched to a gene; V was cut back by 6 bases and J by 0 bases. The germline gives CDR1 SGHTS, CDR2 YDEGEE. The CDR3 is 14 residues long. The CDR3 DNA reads TGTGCCAGCATACTGACAGGGAGCACAGATACGCAGTATTTT. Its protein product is CASILTGSTDTQYF.

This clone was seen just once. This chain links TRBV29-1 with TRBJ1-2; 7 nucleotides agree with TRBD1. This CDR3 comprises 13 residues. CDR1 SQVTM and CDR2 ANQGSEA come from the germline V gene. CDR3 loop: CSQGGTAGYGYTF. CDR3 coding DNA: TGCAGTCAAGGGGGGACAGCCGGCTATGGCTACACCTTC.

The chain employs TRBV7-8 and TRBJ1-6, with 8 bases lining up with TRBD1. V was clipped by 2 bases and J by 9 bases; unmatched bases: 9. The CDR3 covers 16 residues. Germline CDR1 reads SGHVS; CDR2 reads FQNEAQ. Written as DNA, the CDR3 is TGTGCCAGCAGCTTAACTAGGACAGGGAACGGTTCACCCCTCCACTTT. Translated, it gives CASSLTRTGNGSPLHF.

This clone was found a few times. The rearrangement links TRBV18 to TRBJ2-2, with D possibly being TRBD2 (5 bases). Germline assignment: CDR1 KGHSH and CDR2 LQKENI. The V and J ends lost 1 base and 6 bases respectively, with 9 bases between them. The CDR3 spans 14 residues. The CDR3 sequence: CASSPRGAAGELFF. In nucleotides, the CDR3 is TGTGCCAGCTCACCACGGGGAGCAGCCGGGGAGCTGTTTTTT.

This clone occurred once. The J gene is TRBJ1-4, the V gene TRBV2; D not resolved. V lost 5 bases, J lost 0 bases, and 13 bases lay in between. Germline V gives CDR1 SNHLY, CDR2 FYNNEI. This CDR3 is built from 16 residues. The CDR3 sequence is CASSREGPATNEKLFF. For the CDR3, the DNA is TGTGCCAGCAGTAGGGAGGGTCCAGCAACTAATGAAAAACTGTTTTTT.

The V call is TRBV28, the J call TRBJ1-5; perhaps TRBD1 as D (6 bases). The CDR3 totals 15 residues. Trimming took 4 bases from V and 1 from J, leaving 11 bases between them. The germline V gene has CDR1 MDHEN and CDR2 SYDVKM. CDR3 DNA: TGTGCCAGCAGTTCTGGGGGGGCGAGCAATCAGCCCCAGCATTTT. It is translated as CASSSGGASNQPQHF. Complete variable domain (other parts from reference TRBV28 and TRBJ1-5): DVKVTQSSRYLVKRTGEKVFLECVQDMDHENMFWYRQDPGLGLRLIYFSYDVKMKEKGDIPEGYSVSREKKERFSLILESASTNQTSMYLCASSSGGASNQPQHFGDGTRLSIL.

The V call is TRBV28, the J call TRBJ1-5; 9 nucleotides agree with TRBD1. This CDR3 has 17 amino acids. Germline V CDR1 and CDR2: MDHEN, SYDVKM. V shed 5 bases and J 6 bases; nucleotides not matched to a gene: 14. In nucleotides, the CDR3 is TGTGCCAGCAGTGTAACCCAGGGACAGGGCGGCTCTCAGCCCCAGCATTTT. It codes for CASSVTQGQGGSQPQHF. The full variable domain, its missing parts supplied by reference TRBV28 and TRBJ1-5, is DVKVTQSSRYLVKRTGEKVFLECVQDMDHENMFWYRQDPGLGLRLIYFSYDVKMKEKGDIPEGYSVSREKKERFSLILESASTNQTSMYLCASSVTQGQGGSQPQHFGDGTRLSIL.

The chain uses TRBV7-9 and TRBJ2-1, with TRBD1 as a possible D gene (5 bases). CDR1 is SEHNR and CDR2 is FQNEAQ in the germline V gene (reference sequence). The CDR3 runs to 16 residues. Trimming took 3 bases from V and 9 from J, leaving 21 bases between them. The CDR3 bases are TGTGCCAGCAGCTTTTACCGGGCTTTAGGGGCAGGTGAGCAGTTCTTC. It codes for CASSFYRALGAGEQFF.

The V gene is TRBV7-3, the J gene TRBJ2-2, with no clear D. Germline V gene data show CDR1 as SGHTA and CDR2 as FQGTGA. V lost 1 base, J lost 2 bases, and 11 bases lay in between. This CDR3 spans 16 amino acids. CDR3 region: CASSLNPVLNTGELFF. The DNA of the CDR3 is TGTGCCAGCAGCTTAAATCCCGTCTTAAACACCGGGGAGCTGTTTTTT.

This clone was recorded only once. The CDR3 reads CASSAAPGAYEQYF. In DNA, the CDR3 is TGTGCCAGTAGTGCGGCACCCGGGGCCTACGAGCAGTACTTC. This chain joins TRBV19 and TRBJ2-7; D possibly corresponds to TRBD2 (5 bases). The CDR3 runs 14 residues. CDR1 is LNHDA, CDR2 SQIVND, per germline (reference sequence). The V end lost 5 bases, the J end lost 2 bases, and 13 bases lay between the germline ends.

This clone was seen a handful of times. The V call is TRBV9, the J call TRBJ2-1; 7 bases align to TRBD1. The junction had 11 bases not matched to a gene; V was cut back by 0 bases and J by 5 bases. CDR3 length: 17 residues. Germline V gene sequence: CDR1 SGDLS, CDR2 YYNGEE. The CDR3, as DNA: TGTGCCAGCAGCGTAGACCCCCCACAGGGGATAGACAATGAGCAGTTCTTC. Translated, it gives CASSVDPPQGIDNEQFF. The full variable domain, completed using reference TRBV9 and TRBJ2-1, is DSGVTQTPKHLITATGQRVTLRCSPRSGDLSVYWYQQSLDQGLQFLIQYYNGEERAKGNILERFSAQQFPDLHSELNLSSLELGDSALYFCASSVDPPQGIDNEQFFGPGTRLTVL.

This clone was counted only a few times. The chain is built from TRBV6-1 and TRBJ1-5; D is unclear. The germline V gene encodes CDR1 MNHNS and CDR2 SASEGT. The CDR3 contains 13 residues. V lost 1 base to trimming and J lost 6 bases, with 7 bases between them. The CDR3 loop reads CASSEGRAQPQHF. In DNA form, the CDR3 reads TGTGCCAGCAGTGAAGGTAGAGCTCAGCCCCAGCATTTT.

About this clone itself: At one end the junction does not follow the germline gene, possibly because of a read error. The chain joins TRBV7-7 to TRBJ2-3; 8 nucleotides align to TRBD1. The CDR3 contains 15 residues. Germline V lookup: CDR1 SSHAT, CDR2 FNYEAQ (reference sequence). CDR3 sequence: CASSSGQGRTDTQYF. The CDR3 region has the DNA TGTGCTAGCAGCTCCGGACAGGGACGCACAGATACGCAGTATTTT.

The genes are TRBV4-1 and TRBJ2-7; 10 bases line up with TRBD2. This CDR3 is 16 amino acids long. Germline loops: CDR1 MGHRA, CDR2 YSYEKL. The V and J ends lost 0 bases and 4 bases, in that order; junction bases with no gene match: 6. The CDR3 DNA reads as TGCGCCAGCAGCCAAGACGCTAGCGGGGGCAGATACGAGCAGTACTTC. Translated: CASSQDASGGRYEQYF.

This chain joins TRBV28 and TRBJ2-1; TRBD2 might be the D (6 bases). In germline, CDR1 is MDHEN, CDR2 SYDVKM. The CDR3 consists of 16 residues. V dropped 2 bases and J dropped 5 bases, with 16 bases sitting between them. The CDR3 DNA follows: TGTGCCAGCAGTTTAGGGAGATGGAGGGACCACAATGAGCAGTTCTTC. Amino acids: CASSLGRWRDHNEQFF.

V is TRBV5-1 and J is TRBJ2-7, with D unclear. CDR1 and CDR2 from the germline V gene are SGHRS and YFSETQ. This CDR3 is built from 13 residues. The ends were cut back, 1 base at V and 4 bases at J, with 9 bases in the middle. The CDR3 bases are TGCGCCAGCAGCTTGTTCGCCGGGTACGAGCAGTACTTC. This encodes CASSLFAGYEQYF.

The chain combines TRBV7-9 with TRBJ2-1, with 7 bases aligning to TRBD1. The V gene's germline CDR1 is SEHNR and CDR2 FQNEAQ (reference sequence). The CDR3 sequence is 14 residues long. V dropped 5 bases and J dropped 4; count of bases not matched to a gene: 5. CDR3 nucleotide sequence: TGTGCCAGCAGCATAATGGGACAGTACAATGAGCAGTTCTTC. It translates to CASSIMGQYNEQFF.

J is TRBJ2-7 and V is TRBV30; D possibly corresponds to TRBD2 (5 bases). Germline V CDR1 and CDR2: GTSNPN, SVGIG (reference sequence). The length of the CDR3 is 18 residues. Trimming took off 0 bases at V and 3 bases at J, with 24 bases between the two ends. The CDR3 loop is CAWSVFGLRQVGNYEQYF. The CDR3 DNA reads TGTGCCTGGAGTGTATTCGGTCTTCGCCAGGTCGGGAACTACGAGCAGTACTTC.

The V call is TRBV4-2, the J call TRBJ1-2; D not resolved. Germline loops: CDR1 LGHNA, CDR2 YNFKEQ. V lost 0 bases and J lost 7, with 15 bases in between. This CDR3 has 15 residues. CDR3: CASSQDPTRERGYTF. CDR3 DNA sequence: TGTGCCAGCAGCCAAGATCCCACGAGGGAACGTGGCTACACCTTC.

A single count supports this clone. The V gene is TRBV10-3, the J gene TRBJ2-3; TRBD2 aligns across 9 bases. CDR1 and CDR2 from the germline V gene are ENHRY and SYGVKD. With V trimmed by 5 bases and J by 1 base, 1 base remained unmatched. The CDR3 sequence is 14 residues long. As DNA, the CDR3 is TGTGCCATCAGTCCTAGCGGGGGCACAGATACGCAGTATTTT. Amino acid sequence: CAISPSGGTDTQYF.

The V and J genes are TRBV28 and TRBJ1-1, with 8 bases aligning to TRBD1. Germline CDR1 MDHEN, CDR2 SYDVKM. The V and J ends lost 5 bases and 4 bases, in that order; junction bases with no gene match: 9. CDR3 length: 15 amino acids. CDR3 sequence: CASSTYRGVGTEAFF. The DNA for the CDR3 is TGTGCCAGCAGTACGTACAGGGGGGTTGGCACTGAAGCTTTCTTT.

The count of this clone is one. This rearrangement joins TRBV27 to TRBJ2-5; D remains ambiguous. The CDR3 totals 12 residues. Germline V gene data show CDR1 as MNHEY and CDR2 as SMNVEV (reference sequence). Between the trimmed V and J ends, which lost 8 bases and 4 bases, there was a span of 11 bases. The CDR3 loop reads CASGGPRETQYF. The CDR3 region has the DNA TGTGCCAGCGGCGGCCCCCGAGAGACCCAGTACTTC.

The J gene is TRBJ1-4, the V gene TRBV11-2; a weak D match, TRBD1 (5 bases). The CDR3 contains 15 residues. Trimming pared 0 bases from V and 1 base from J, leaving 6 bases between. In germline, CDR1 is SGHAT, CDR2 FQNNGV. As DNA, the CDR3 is TGTGCCAGCAGCTTAGACAGGGAAACTAATGAAAAACTGTTTTTT. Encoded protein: CASSLDRETNEKLFF.

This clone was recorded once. In nucleotides, the CDR3 is TGTGCCAGCAGTCACCGGGGAGCTCAAGAGACCCAGTACTTC. This gives the protein CASSHRGAQETQYF. J is TRBJ2-5 and V is TRBV6-1; D possibly corresponds to TRBD2 (5 bases). Per germline, CDR1 MNHNS and CDR2 SASEGT. V was pared by 5 bases and J by 2 bases, with 12 bases between. CDR3 length: 14 amino acids.

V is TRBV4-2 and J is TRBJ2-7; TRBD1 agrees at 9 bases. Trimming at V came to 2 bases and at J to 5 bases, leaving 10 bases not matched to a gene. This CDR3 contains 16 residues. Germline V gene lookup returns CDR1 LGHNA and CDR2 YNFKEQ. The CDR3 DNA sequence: TGTGCCAGCAGCCAACGAGGAGGTACAGGGGGCGACGAGCAGTACTTC. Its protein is CASSQRGGTGGDEQYF.

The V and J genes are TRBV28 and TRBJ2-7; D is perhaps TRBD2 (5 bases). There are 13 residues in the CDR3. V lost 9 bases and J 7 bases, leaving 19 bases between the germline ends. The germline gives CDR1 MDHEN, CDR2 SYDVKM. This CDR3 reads CASLELMTGEQYF. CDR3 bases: TGTGCCAGTCTAGAACTGATGACGGGAGAGCAGTACTTC.

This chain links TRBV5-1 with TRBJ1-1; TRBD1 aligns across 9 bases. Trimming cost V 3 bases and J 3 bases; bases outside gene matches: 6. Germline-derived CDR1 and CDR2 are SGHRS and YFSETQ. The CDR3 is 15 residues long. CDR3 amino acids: CASSSDGQGYTEAFF. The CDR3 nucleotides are TGCGCCAGCAGCTCAGATGGACAGGGGTACACTGAAGCTTTCTTT.

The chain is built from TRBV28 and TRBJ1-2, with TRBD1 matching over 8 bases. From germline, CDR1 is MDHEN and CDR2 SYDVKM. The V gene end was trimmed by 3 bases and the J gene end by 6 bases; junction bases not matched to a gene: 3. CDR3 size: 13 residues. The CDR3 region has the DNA TGTGCCAGCAGTTTTTCGACAGGGGATGGCTACACCTTC. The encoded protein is CASSFSTGDGYTF.